This T cell receptor beta chain was observed in a study of naive and memory T cell subsets. Study conclusions and caveats: Gini index rose across naive, CM, EM and EMRA in CD4 and CD8. Possibly reflecting memory cells re-expressing CD45RA, a few larger clonotypes occurred in naive repertoires, especially CD8.

Four subsets defined by CD45RA and CD27 were sorted after CD3, CD4, CD8 and live/dead staining. The V end lost 7 bases, the J end lost 2 bases, and 15 bases lay between the germline ends. The CDR3 loop spans 14 amino acids. Per germline, CDR1 SNHLY and CDR2 FYNNEI. This clonotype was detected only a few times. Antigen: not known. Two oligonucleotides, mixed equimolar, formed the beta constant-region primer covering TRBC1 and TRBC2. Ligated cDNA was amplified by four rounds of PCR with nested alpha and beta constant-region primers and SP2. A 12-nucleotide UMI and the SP2 primer were added to the cDNA 3' end by oligonucleotide ligation. MiXCR, applied by TCRdb to the UMI-ligation and nested PCR reads, yields one record per CDR3 protein. The sample carries approximately 140,000 distinct CDR3 sequences, approximately 24% recorded once.

V is TRBV2 and J is TRBJ2-7; D remains ambiguous. The origin of this receptor is a human donor in good health. The sequenced sample consisted of naive CD4+ T cells from blood. The CDR3 DNA is TGTGCCAGCACCTCGGTAAGAAGAACCTACGAGCAGTACTTC. This translates into CASTSVRRTYEQYF.